This record covers a single T cell receptor (beta chain). The sample is drawn from a study of patients and donors after allogeneic stem cell transplantation. Each CDR3 protein gets one entry after TCRdb re-called the RT-PCR reads with MiXCR. Here the sample spans 900,000 to 1,000,000 distinct CDR3 sequences, under 20% being singletons. Germline V lookup: CDR1 DFQATT, CDR2 SNEGSKA (reference sequence). Trimming stripped 2 bases from V and 0 bases from J, with 11 bases between. This CDR3 has 16 residues. The rearrangement uses TRBV20-1 and TRBJ2-6; D perhaps matches TRBD1 (6 bases). Sample: blood, either unsorted or a sorted T cell fraction (not recorded which). The sequence was collected from a human donor who was either an allogeneic HSCT recipient or a stem cell or donor lymphocyte infusion donor (not recorded which). It is not recorded whose cells these are; they may come from a transplant donor. DNA of the CDR3: TGCAGTGCTAGAAGGGACACCGTCTCTGGGGCCAACGTCCTGACTTTC. Its protein is CSARRDTVSGANVLTF.